This T cell receptor beta chain emerged from a study of cytomegalovirus exposure and HLA in healthy donors. Notes on the study in general: An analysis that came later showed most CMV-associated TCR beta chains appearing HLA-restricted. There were several of the most significant clusters that appeared linked to common viral pathogens in a later analysis. The productive fraction for most TCR beta V segments was about 90% or about 30% in an earlier analysis. One variant, a missense change in DCLRE1C, was linked in a later analysis to TCR beta V- and J-gene trimming.

The CDR3 loop spans 12 amino acids. The V segment lost 10 bases and the J segment 5 bases; nucleotides outside the gene matches: 4. Germline V CDR1 and CDR2: MNHEY, SVGAGI. This clone was counted between two and nine times. Its specificity is not known. The primer mix had 60 Vbeta and 13 Jbeta primers. The method was immunoSEQ multiplex PCR; TCRdb's version includes in-frame clones alone and lacks a portion of them. Among approximately 150,000 clones listed, roughly a tenth were seen once. The sample taken for sequencing was PBMCs. The genes are TRBV6-5 and TRBJ2-3, with TRBD1 matching over 9 bases. This sequence was found in a male donor in good health and CMV-seronegative. CDR3 sequence: CATRQGEDTQYF. In DNA, the CDR3 is TGTGCCACCCGACAGGGGGAAGATACGCAGTATTTT.